This T cell receptor (beta chain) was found in a study of blood T cells in healthy people across ages. On this clonotype itself: Its cognate antigen is unknown.

Germline V gene sequence: CDR1 MDHEN, CDR2 SYDVKM. Trimming took off 4 bases at V and 2 bases at J, with 21 bases between the two ends. The CDR3 totals 18 residues. Primers used in a second PCR of about 7 to 12 cycles were a sample-barcoded 5' primer and a J-beta primer mix. Every cDNA molecule bore a tag from a template-switch adaptor containing 12 random nucleotides. Every sample gave at least 2.5 million paired-end reads containing CDR3. MiXCR, run by TCRdb on the 5' RACE reads, gives a single entry per CDR3 protein. This table holds roughly 930,000 distinct CDR3 sequences, 48% found once. There were at least 5.5 micrograms of total RNA extracted from every sample. Overall study results and limits: Those diversity estimates obtained from one million T cells were thought to be underestimates.

The rearrangement links TRBV28 to TRBJ2-1; D is undetermined. The TCR comes from a man younger than 45 in good health. The sequenced material came from blood. DNA of the CDR3: TGTGCCAGCAGTTCCGGAAAAAACAGCCTCCCCACCTACAATGAGCAGTTCTTC. It translates to CASSSGKNSLPTYNEQFF.